This T cell receptor (beta chain) was found in a study of cytomegalovirus exposure and HLA in healthy donors. Note on this clone: Its antigen is still unknown.

Germline lookup yields CDR1 SGHDN and CDR2 FVKESK. The length of the CDR3 is 15 residues. V lost 0 bases, J lost 6 bases, and 14 bases lay in between. The study, taken as a whole, reports: Reported findings show TCR beta sequences accurately forecast HLA-A and HLA-B alleles in most subjects. Several top significant clusters appeared, in a later analysis, to be linked to common viral pathogens.

The PCR made use of 60 Vbeta and 13 Jbeta primers. Using immunoSEQ multiplex PCR, the repertoire was profiled, and TCRdb retains in-frame clones only, with some absent. Of about 160,000 clones in the sample, roughly 84% were seen once. This receptor was taken from a man between 18 and 35 years old in good health and CMV-seropositive. The sequencing input was PBMCs. V gene TRBV14 combines with J gene TRBJ1-2; TRBD1 is a possible D gene (5 bases). The CDR3 nucleotides read TGTGCCAGCAGCCAAGATCTTAGGGGTTCTCATGGCTACACCTTC. Its translation is CASSQDLRGSHGYTF.